Listed here are 28 T cell receptor beta chains from one sample, sequenced in a study of CD8 T cells in Susac syndrome. Random hexamers served to reverse transcribe roughly 0.45 to 1 ug RNA. TCRdb independently ran MiXCR on the immunoSEQ multiplex PCR reads; one entry per CDR3 protein. The table has about 440,000 distinct CDR3 sequences, 75% to 90% seen once. The source material was CD8+ T cells from PBMCs. These receptors all come from a human donor with multiple sclerosis.

This sequence joins TRBV27 and TRBJ2-7; 7 nucleotides line up with TRBD2. The CDR3 sequence is 15 residues long. The trim removed 0 bases at V and 6 bases at J, leaving 8 bases unmatched. Per the germline V gene, CDR1 is MNHEY and CDR2 is SMNVEV (reference sequence). Written as DNA, the CDR3 is TGTGCCAGCAGTTTATCTGGCGGGAGCCCCCTCGAGCAGTACTTC. Translating gives CASSLSGGSPLEQYF.

The chain links TRBV5-1 to TRBJ2-1; D unresolved. Germline V lookup: CDR1 SGHRS, CDR2 YFSETQ. The germline V and J ends were trimmed by 8 bases and 7 bases, with 10 bases remaining between them. The length of the CDR3 is 11 residues. The CDR3 loop reads CASYGSNEQFF. DNA of the CDR3: TGCGCCAGTTACGGGTCAAATGAGCAGTTCTTC.

This chain links TRBV18 with TRBJ2-1; D ambiguous. This CDR3 spans 14 amino acids. Germline CDR1 is KGHSH and CDR2 is LQKENI. V was cut by 0 bases and J by 0 bases, with 3 bases left in between. The CDR3 DNA is TGTGCCAGCTCACCACCGGACTCCTACAATGAGCAGTTCTTC. It translates to CASSPPDSYNEQFF.

The chain couples TRBV6-5 to TRBJ2-7; possible D gene TRBD2, 5 bases. V was trimmed by 8 bases and J by 2 bases, leaving 10 bases between them. This CDR3 contains 12 residues. Germline V gene data show CDR1 as MNHEY and CDR2 as SVGAGI. The DNA for the CDR3 is TGTGCCAGCGGGAGACAAACCTACGAGCAGTACTTC. It codes for CASGRQTYEQYF.

CDR3 nucleotides: TGTGCCTGGTGGTTAGGCGAGTACTTC. Protein sequence: CAWWLGEYF. The chain links TRBV30 to TRBJ2-4; D not certain. The CDR3 runs 9 residues. Trimming removed 5 bases from V and 14 bases from J, with 10 bases in between. Germline V CDR1 and CDR2: GTSNPN, SVGIG (reference sequence).

This chain uses TRBV7-9 with TRBJ2-2; 9 bases align to TRBD1. CDR1 SEHNR and CDR2 FQNEAQ come from the germline V gene (reference sequence). Unmatched junction bases numbered 7, after V lost 5 bases and J lost 6 bases. CDR3 length: 15 amino acids. The CDR3 sequence: CASSQSGTGPGELFF. Written as DNA, the CDR3 is TGTGCCAGCAGCCAATCCGGGACAGGGCCCGGGGAGCTGTTTTTT.

The CDR3 spells CSVETGAGELFF. CDR3 bases: TGCAGCGTGGAAACAGGGGCCGGGGAGCTGTTTTTT. The chain carries TRBV29-1 and TRBJ2-2; 7 bases fit TRBD1. The germline gives CDR1 SQVTM, CDR2 ANQGSEA. The CDR3 has 12 amino acids. J gave up 6 bases and V 6 bases, and 4 bases lay outside the gene matches.

The rearrangement uses TRBV27 and TRBJ2-1; D possibly matches TRBD1 or TRBD2 (5 bases each). Looked up from germline, CDR1 is MNHEY and CDR2 is SMNVEV (reference sequence). The germline V and J ends were trimmed by 3 bases and 5 bases, with 11 bases remaining between them. The CDR3 sequence is 14 residues long. Here the CDR3 reads CASSLSGRDNEQFF. Written as DNA, the CDR3 is TGTGCCAGCAGTTTGTCGGGGCGGGACAATGAGCAGTTCTTC.

This chain connects TRBV10-1 to TRBJ2-1, with D perhaps assigned TRBD1 or TRBD2 (5 bases each). Germline-derived CDR1 and CDR2 are WNHNN and SYGVQD (reference sequence). This CDR3 has 15 amino acids. Trimming left V 8 bases short and J 0 bases short, with 14 bases between. Written as DNA, the CDR3 is TGCGCCAGCGGAATCGAGGGGAGCTCCTACAATGAGCAGTTCTTC. It is translated as CASGIEGSSYNEQFF.

The chain links TRBV7-9 to TRBJ2-1; D gene unclear. This CDR3 is 15 amino acids long. Germline V gives CDR1 SEHNR, CDR2 FQNEAQ (reference sequence). Between the trimmed V and J ends, which lost 3 bases and 8 bases, there was a span of 17 bases. The CDR3 spells CASSFGGAFSDEQFF. The CDR3 DNA is TGTGCCAGCAGCTTCGGCGGAGCCTTCTCTGATGAGCAGTTCTTC. Using reference TRBV7-9 and TRBJ2-1 for the parts outside the CDR3, the full variable domain is DTGVSQNPRHKITKRGQNVTFRCDPISEHNRLYWYRQTLGQGPEFLTYFQNEAQLEKSRLLSDRFSAERPKGSFSTLEIQRTEQGDSAMYLCASSFGGAFSDEQFFGPGTRLTVL.

V usage is TRBV20-1 and J usage is TRBJ2-1; a possible D gene is TRBD2 (7 bases). Trimming removed 2 bases from V and 2 bases from J, with 16 bases in between. CDR1 and CDR2 from the germline V gene are DFQATT and SNEGSKA (reference sequence). There are 16 residues in the CDR3. The CDR3 reads CSARQWEGGTYNEQFF. As DNA, the CDR3 is TGCAGTGCTAGACAGTGGGAGGGGGGGACCTACAATGAGCAGTTCTTC.

There are a few counts of this clonotype. The J gene is TRBJ2-7, the V gene TRBV11-2, with D maybe TRBD2 (5 bases). From germline, CDR1 is SGHAT and CDR2 FQNNGV. V shed 3 bases and J shed 5 bases, with 17 bases lying between them. The CDR3 length is 15 residues. CDR3 nucleotides: TGTGCCAGCAGCTTCCTCCGGGATCTGGAGAACGAGCAGTACTTC. This encodes CASSFLRDLENEQYF.

The rearrangement uses TRBV19 and TRBJ1-1; D remains unclear. This CDR3 has 13 residues. Looked up from germline, CDR1 is LNHDA and CDR2 is SQIVND (reference sequence). The V gene lost 3 bases and the J gene lost 1 base, with 6 bases spanning the gap. CDR3 amino acids: CASSMNGNTEAFF. The CDR3 DNA follows: TGTGCCAGTAGTATGAACGGGAACACTGAAGCTTTCTTT.

The chain employs TRBV29-1 and TRBJ1-1; D is unclear. The CDR3 totals 11 residues. The V end was cut by 7 bases, the J end by 2 bases, with 8 bases between. The germline V gene encodes CDR1 SQVTM and CDR2 ANQGSEA. DNA of the CDR3: TGCAGCGGCAGATTAAACACTGAAGCTTTCTTT. Its translation: CSGRLNTEAFF.

The chain recombines TRBV2 with TRBJ2-1; TRBD1 might be the D (6 bases). CDR3 length equals 16 residues. Germline CDR1 and CDR2: SNHLY and FYNNEI. Trimming took off 7 bases at V and 1 base at J, with 17 bases between the two ends. The CDR3 coding sequence is TGTGCCAGCACGGATCAGGGGTCGAGGTCCTACAATGAGCAGTTCTTC. It yields the protein CASTDQGSRSYNEQFF.

The chain links TRBV28 to TRBJ1-2; weak D call: TRBD1 (5 bases). The length of the CDR3 is 14 residues. Germline loops: CDR1 MDHEN, CDR2 SYDVKM. The ends were cut back, 3 bases at V and 4 bases at J, with 12 bases in the middle. The CDR3 region is CASSFERGFYGYTF. The CDR3 DNA is TGTGCCAGCAGTTTCGAGAGGGGCTTCTATGGCTACACCTTC.

The chain joins TRBV20-1 to TRBJ2-7; no definite D call. The V end lost 0 bases, the J end lost 1 base, and 10 bases lay between the germline ends. The germline V gene encodes CDR1 DFQATT and CDR2 SNEGSKA (reference sequence). The CDR3 covers 14 residues. The CDR3 DNA reads as TGCAGTGCTAGAGACCCGGGCAGATCCTACGAGCAGTACTTC. Translating it yields CSARDPGRSYEQYF.

The chain links TRBV2 to TRBJ2-7; unclear D gene. The CDR3 contains 15 residues. The V gene's germline CDR1 is SNHLY and CDR2 FYNNEI. V lost 0 bases, J lost 4 bases, and 13 bases lay in between. CDR3 region: CASSEALRPRYEQYF. The CDR3, as DNA: TGTGCCAGCAGTGAAGCGCTTAGGCCGAGATACGAGCAGTACTTC.

The chain combines TRBV19 with TRBJ1-1; perhaps TRBD1 as D (5 bases). The CDR3 length is 15 residues. CDR1 LNHDA and CDR2 SQIVND come from the germline V gene (reference sequence). Deletions cut 3 bases from V and 4 bases from J, with 15 bases between. Here the CDR3 reads CASSMGSGYFTEAFF. CDR3 sequence (DNA): TGTGCCAGTAGTATGGGCTCAGGGTATTTCACTGAAGCTTTCTTT.

V usage is TRBV20-1 and J usage is TRBJ1-5; D not resolved. Trimming took 3 bases from V and 7 from J, leaving 10 bases between them. The CDR3 has 12 residues. Germline lookup yields CDR1 DFQATT and CDR2 SNEGSKA (reference sequence). The CDR3 loop reads CSARWREQPQHF. In DNA, the CDR3 is TGCAGTGCTAGGTGGAGGGAACAGCCCCAGCATTTT.

This rearrangement joins TRBV29-1 to TRBJ2-7, with D possibly being TRBD2 (6 bases). This CDR3 comprises 15 residues. The V gene's germline CDR1 is SQVTM and CDR2 ANQGSEA. V shed 0 bases and J shed 0 bases, with 12 bases lying between them. CDR3: CSVEDSGGASYEQYF. CDR3 DNA sequence: TGCAGCGTTGAAGATTCAGGAGGGGCCTCCTACGAGCAGTACTTC.

This clonotype was found many times. V and J are TRBV7-9 and TRBJ2-1; the D gene is possibly TRBD2 (5 bases). CDR3 length: 15 residues. The germline V gene encodes CDR1 SEHNR and CDR2 FQNEAQ (reference sequence). V was clipped by 0 bases and J by 0 bases, with 6 bases between them. The CDR3 nucleotides are TGTGCCAGCAGCTTAGCGGGGAGCTCCTACAATGAGCAGTTCTTC. Encoded protein: CASSLAGSSYNEQFF.

This clonotype was picked up a small number of times. This rearrangement joins TRBV6-2 or TRBV6-3 to TRBJ2-1; D call uncertain. The CDR3 runs to 15 residues. V was pared by 7 bases and J by 0 bases, with 13 bases between. Germline assignment: CDR1 MNHEY and CDR2 SVGEGT. CDR3 DNA: TGTGCCAGCAAAAAGTCCCCTAGCTCCTACAATGAGCAGTTCTTC. Amino acids: CASKKSPSSYNEQFF.

J is TRBJ2-6 and V is TRBV20-1; the D gene is possibly TRBD1 (6 bases). The CDR3 spans 16 residues. Germline V CDR1 and CDR2: DFQATT, SNEGSKA (reference sequence). V was cut by 6 bases and J by 1 base, with 16 bases left in between. Written as DNA, the CDR3 is TGCAGTGCACCTGCAGGGGCCCCATCTGGGGCCAACGTCCTGACTTTC. It encodes CSAPAGAPSGANVLTF.

V gene TRBV19 combines with J gene TRBJ2-1, with a weak D call TRBD2 (6 bases). The CDR3 runs 17 residues. V was clipped by 5 bases and J by 4 bases, with 21 bases between them. Germline V gene sequence: CDR1 LNHDA, CDR2 SQIVND (reference sequence). The DNA of the CDR3 is TGTGCCAGTAGTGTCGGACTGGGGACTGGGGTATACAATGAGCAGTTCTTC. It yields the protein CASSVGLGTGVYNEQFF.

In the case of this clonotype: Its ends do not fully match the called genes, so a read error is possible. The chain is built from TRBV12-3 or TRBV12-4 and TRBJ1-1; the match to TRBD1 covers 11 bases. This CDR3 region has 14 residues. The CDR3: CVSSYGQGATEAFF. CDR3 coding DNA: TGTGTCAGCAGTTACGGACAGGGGGCGACTGAAGCTTTCTTT.

The chain links TRBV11-2 to TRBJ2-3; D is perhaps TRBD2 (6 bases). CDR1 and CDR2 from the germline V gene are SGHAT and FQNNGV. This CDR3 spans 15 amino acids. Trimming removed 2 bases from V and 4 bases from J, with 13 bases in between. CDR3 DNA: TGTGCCAGCAGCTTAAGTACGGGGGTGGCAGATACGCAGTATTTT. Translating it yields CASSLSTGVADTQYF.

This chain connects TRBV18 to TRBJ2-5; 8 nucleotides agree with TRBD1. With 6 bases clipped from V and 5 bases from J, the junction kept 8 bases outside the gene matches. In germline, CDR1 is KGHSH, CDR2 LQKENI. This CDR3 spans 14 amino acids. CDR3 in DNA: TGTGCCAGCTCGGTGGAGGACAGGGCCGAGACCCAGTACTTC. This codes for CASSVEDRAETQYF.